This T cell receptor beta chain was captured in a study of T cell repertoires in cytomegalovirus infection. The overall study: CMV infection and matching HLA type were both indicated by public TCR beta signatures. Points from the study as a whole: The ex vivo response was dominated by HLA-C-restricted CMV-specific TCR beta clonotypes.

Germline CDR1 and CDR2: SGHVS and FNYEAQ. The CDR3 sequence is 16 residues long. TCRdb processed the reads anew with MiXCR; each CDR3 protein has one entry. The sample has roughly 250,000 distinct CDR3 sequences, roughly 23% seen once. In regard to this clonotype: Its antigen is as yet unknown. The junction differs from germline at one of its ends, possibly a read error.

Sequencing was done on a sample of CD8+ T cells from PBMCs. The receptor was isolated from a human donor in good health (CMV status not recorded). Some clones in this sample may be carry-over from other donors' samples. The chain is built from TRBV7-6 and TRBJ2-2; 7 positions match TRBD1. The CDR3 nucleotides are TGTGCCAGCAGCTTAGCGAGGGGGCCTTGGACCGGGGAGCTGGTTTTT. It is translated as CASSLARGPWTGELVF.